This entry lists 26 T cell receptor beta chains sequenced from one sample in a study of T-cell reconstitution after alpha-beta-depleted transplantation in children. Preparation of the TCRbeta library used unique molecular identifiers. TCRdb re-called the PCR reads with MiXCR, one entry per CDR3 protein. The repertoire includes approximately 400,000 distinct CDR3 sequences, 11% of them detected once, and roughly 5.1% sits in the top ten. The sample here was PBMCs from the stem cell graft donor, taken from the stem cell graft. These receptors were taken from a human donor who donated a stem cell graft to a child with acute myeloid leukemia.

The table lists this clonotype with many counts. This chain uses TRBV5-1 with TRBJ2-3, with TRBD2 matching over 7 bases. Germline values: CDR1 SGHRS, CDR2 YFSETQ. V trimming: 3 bases; J trimming: 3 bases; junction bases outside the gene matches: 10. CDR3 length: 16 residues. CDR3 bases: TGCGCCAGCAGCTACGGGCTTGGCGGGAGAACAGATACGCAGTATTTT. Translated: CASSYGLGGRTDTQYF.

In its sample, this clonotype was seen many times. The rearrangement uses TRBV2 and TRBJ2-2; 10 bases are shared with TRBD1. V lost 4 bases, J lost 3 bases, and 2 bases stayed unmatched. The germline CDR1 and CDR2 sequences are SNHLY and FYNNEI. The CDR3 has 15 amino acids. Here the CDR3 reads CASSGQGADTGELFF. CDR3 coding DNA: TGTGCCAGCAGTGGACAGGGGGCGGACACCGGGGAGCTGTTTTTT.

The chain couples TRBV14 to TRBJ2-1, with TRBD2 matching over 9 bases. CDR1 SGHDN and CDR2 FVKESK come from the germline V gene. The CDR3 loop spans 17 amino acids. Trimming cost V 4 bases and J 4 bases; bases outside gene matches: 11. CDR3 DNA: TGTGCCAGCAGCCCCGAGTTCGGGCTAGCGGGGTACAATGAGCAGTTCTTC. It codes for CASSPEFGLAGYNEQFF.

The sample holds many counts of this clonotype. V gene TRBV18 combines with J gene TRBJ2-2, with 8 bases matching TRBD2. CDR3 length: 13 amino acids. With 6 bases clipped from V and 6 bases from J, the junction kept 3 bases outside the gene matches. In germline, CDR1 is KGHSH, CDR2 LQKENI. The CDR3 spells CASSILAAGELFF. The DNA of the CDR3 is TGTGCCAGCTCCATACTAGCGGCCGGGGAGCTGTTTTTT.

The CDR3 coding sequence is TGTGCCAGCAGCTTAGCGGGACTAGCGGGTACGCAGTATTTT. Its translation is CASSLAGLAGTQYF. V usage is TRBV7-8 and J usage is TRBJ2-3, with 12 bases identical to TRBD2. This CDR3 region has 14 residues. J was trimmed by 8 bases and V by 0 bases; bases with no gene match: 0. CDR1 is SGHVS and CDR2 is FQNEAQ in the germline V gene.

This clonotype was seen more than once but under ten times. V usage is TRBV9 and J usage is TRBJ2-3, with 11 bases that match TRBD2. The V segment lost 0 bases and the J segment 9 bases; nucleotides outside the gene matches: 15. The CDR3 length is 18 residues. CDR1 is SGDLS, CDR2 YYNGEE, per germline. Written as DNA, the CDR3 is TGTGCCAGCAGCGTAGATTTTGGGACTAGCGGAGGGGCTGGGACGCAGTATTTT. It translates to CASSVDFGTSGGAGTQYF. Supplemented by reference TRBV9 and TRBJ2-3, the full variable domain reads DSGVTQTPKHLITATGQRVTLRCSPRSGDLSVYWYQQSLDQGLQFLIQYYNGEERAKGNILERFSAQQFPDLHSELNLSSLELGDSALYFCASSVDFGTSGGAGTQYFGPGTRLTVL.

This clonotype was detected only a few times. This chain uses TRBV29-1 with TRBJ1-1; TRBD1 might be the D (5 bases). CDR1 is SQVTM, CDR2 ANQGSEA, per germline. V lost 1 base and J lost 1, with 10 bases in between. CDR3 length equals 14 residues. In nucleotides, the CDR3 is TGCAGCGTTGAAGGGGGGATTGGGAACACTGAAGCTTTCTTT. Translating gives CSVEGGIGNTEAFF.

This rearrangement joins TRBV20-1 to TRBJ2-5, with 9 bases fitting TRBD2. In germline, CDR1 is DFQATT, CDR2 SNEGSKA (reference sequence). This CDR3 contains 14 residues. Trimming took 5 bases from V and 5 from J; bases not matched to a gene: 9. The CDR3 spells CSAPPSGRLETQYF. The CDR3 nucleotides read TGCAGTGCTCCCCCGAGCGGGAGGCTGGAGACCCAGTACTTC.

The genes are TRBV30 and TRBJ2-1, with a possible D match to TRBD1 (7 bases). Between the trimmed V and J ends, which lost 1 base and 7 bases, there was a span of 14 bases. The CDR3 covers 14 residues. Germline assignment: CDR1 GTSNPN and CDR2 SVGIG (reference sequence). The CDR3 sequence is CAWSGRGTENEQFF. DNA for the CDR3: TGTGCCTGGAGTGGCCGCGGGACAGAAAATGAGCAGTTCTTC.

This sequence joins TRBV20-1 and TRBJ2-3; no clear D gene. Germline CDR1 is DFQATT and CDR2 is SNEGSKA (reference sequence). The V and J ends lost 0 bases and 2 bases respectively, with 6 bases between them. This CDR3 region has 13 residues. The CDR3 protein is CSAREPLTDTQYF. CDR3 coding DNA: TGCAGTGCTAGAGAACCACTCACAGATACGCAGTATTTT.

The chain is built from TRBV4-1 and TRBJ2-3; D possibly matches TRBD1 or TRBD2 (6 bases each). Trimming removed 1 base at V and 6 bases at J, with 17 bases between. Germline lookup yields CDR1 MGHRA and CDR2 YSYEKL. The CDR3 runs 16 residues. Written as DNA, the CDR3 is TGCGCCAGCAGCCAAGCTGGAGGGGGGAAAGGGGATACGCAGTATTTT. It encodes CASSQAGGGKGDTQYF.

The chain combines TRBV7-3 with TRBJ2-2; possibly TRBD1 for D (5 bases). Germline CDR1 reads SGHTA; CDR2 reads FQGTGA. V lost 3 bases and J 6 bases, leaving 8 bases between the germline ends. This CDR3 is built from 13 residues. CDR3: CASSFRDAGELFF. CDR3 bases: TGTGCCAGCAGCTTCAGGGATGCCGGGGAGCTGTTTTTT.

The chain combines TRBV6-2 or TRBV6-3 with TRBJ1-6; 7 positions match TRBD1. J was trimmed by 0 bases and V by 7 bases; bases with no gene match: 3. Germline loops: CDR1 MNHEY, CDR2 SVGEGT. The CDR3 is 15 residues long. For the CDR3, the DNA is TGTGCCAGCAATCCAGGGGGCTCCTATAATTCACCCCTCCACTTT. It translates to CASNPGGSYNSPLHF.

This clonotype was observed a few times. The chain links TRBV15 to TRBJ2-1, with D uncertain. This CDR3 spans 17 amino acids. Germline CDR1 and CDR2: LNHNV and YYDKDF (reference sequence). V gave up 0 bases and J gave up 4 bases, with 16 bases separating them. CDR3 region: CATSRDLWEGSYNEQFF. In nucleotides, the CDR3 is TGTGCCACCAGCAGAGATTTATGGGAAGGTTCGTACAATGAGCAGTTCTTC.

The chain combines TRBV5-1 with TRBJ1-3, with D possibly being TRBD1 (6 bases). Trimming removed 4 bases at V and 1 base at J, with 15 bases between. The CDR3 extends over 16 amino acids. Germline values: CDR1 SGHRS, CDR2 YFSETQ. CDR3 nucleotides: TGCGCCAGCAGCCCCTGGGGAGGGGGTTCTGGAAACACCATATATTTT. Protein: CASSPWGGGSGNTIYF.

The rearrangement uses TRBV6-2 or TRBV6-3 and TRBJ2-7, with D tentatively TRBD1 (5 bases). CDR1 is MNHEY and CDR2 is SVGEGT in the germline V gene. Deletions cut 11 bases from V and 3 bases from J, with 23 bases between. The CDR3 is 15 amino acids. CDR3 residues: CAHSPWQGGIYEQYF. The DNA for the CDR3 is TGTGCCCATTCCCCATGGCAGGGCGGAATCTACGAGCAGTACTTC.

This clonotype turned up a few times. Germline and junction disagree at one end, which may indicate a read error. J is TRBJ2-3 and V is TRBV7-7; either TRBD1 or TRBD2 may fit D (5 bases each). Germline V lookup: CDR1 SSHAT, CDR2 FNYEAQ (reference sequence). This CDR3 is 15 amino acids long. CDR3 protein: CASSLGSGLADTQYF. The CDR3 DNA sequence: TGTGCTAGCAGCTTAGGTTCGGGGCTTGCAGATACGCAGTATTTT.

The V gene is TRBV6-2 or TRBV6-3, the J gene TRBJ2-3; D might be TRBD2 (6 bases). Deletions cut 1 base from V and 1 base from J, with 9 bases between. The CDR3 is 15 residues long. From germline, CDR1 is MNHEY and CDR2 SVGEGT. The CDR3 here is CASSYFGSGTDTQYF. The CDR3 DNA is TGTGCCAGCAGTTACTTCGGGAGCGGCACAGATACGCAGTATTTT.

This clonotype was counted many times. The chain recombines TRBV29-1 with TRBJ2-1; 8 bases line up with TRBD2. From germline, CDR1 is SQVTM and CDR2 ANQGSEA. The CDR3 contains 15 residues. V dropped 0 bases and J dropped 5; count of bases not matched to a gene: 6. The CDR3 bases are TGCAGCGTTGAAGATGGAGCGGGAGTTAACAATGAGCAGTTCTTC. This translates into CSVEDGAGVNNEQFF.

There are many counts of this clonotype. The genes are TRBV2 and TRBJ1-1; D ambiguous. The CDR3 is made up of 13 amino acids. In germline, CDR1 is SNHLY, CDR2 FYNNEI. The V gene lost 8 bases and the J gene lost 6 bases, with 16 bases spanning the gap. The CDR3 sequence: CASLSAAGSEAFF. The CDR3 DNA is TGTGCCAGCCTTTCGGCAGCCGGCTCTGAAGCTTTCTTT.

This clonotype has ten or more counts. CDR3 in amino acids: CASSFLTNEQFF. The CDR3 DNA follows: TGTGCCAGCAGCTTCCTCACCAATGAGCAGTTCTTC. The chain combines TRBV7-2 with TRBJ2-1; D is ambiguous. Trimming pared 3 bases from V and 6 bases from J, leaving 6 bases between. Germline loops: CDR1 SGHTA, CDR2 FQGNSA. The CDR3 totals 12 residues.

This rearrangement joins TRBV7-2 to TRBJ2-7, with D uncertain. From germline, CDR1 is SGHTA and CDR2 FQGNSA. The CDR3 contains 13 residues. V lost 2 bases, J lost 1 base, and 6 bases lay in between. Here the CDR3 DNA reads TGTGCCAGCAGCTTAACCGAATCCTACGAGCAGTACGTC. Translated: CASSLTESYEQYV.

The V and J genes are TRBV20-1 and TRBJ2-3, with D possibly matching TRBD2 (6 bases). The V end was cut by 6 bases, the J end by 4 bases, with 11 bases between. The germline V gene encodes CDR1 DFQATT and CDR2 SNEGSKA (reference sequence). CDR3 length equals 12 residues. In DNA, the CDR3 is TGCAGTGCCGAGACGGGGGCAGATACGCAGTATTTT. It codes for CSAETGADTQYF.

This clonotype turned up a few times. The chain carries TRBV12-3 or TRBV12-4 and TRBJ2-5, with 7 bases fitting TRBD1. The CDR3 length is 13 residues. After removal of 6 bases from V and 3 bases from J, the junction contained 4 bases not matched to a gene. In DNA, the CDR3 is TGTGCCAGCAGATTCGACAGGGAAGAGACCCAGTACTTC. Protein sequence: CASRFDREETQYF.

Here the CDR3 reads CASSLGGLAGGQNTGELFF. The CDR3 coding sequence is TGCGCCAGCAGCTTGGGGGGACTAGCGGGAGGCCAGAACACCGGGGAGCTGTTTTTT. The gene calls are TRBV5-1 and TRBJ2-2; 15 bases are a match to TRBD2. The CDR3 runs 19 residues. The germline V gene has CDR1 SGHRS and CDR2 YFSETQ. The junction had 4 bases not matched to a gene; V was cut back by 0 bases and J by 1 base.

Notes on this clonotype: This may come from a read error, since a much larger clone is one base off. V is TRBV11-2 and J is TRBJ2-3; 8 positions agree with TRBD2. V shed 8 bases, J shed 6 bases, and the junction held 13 bases outside the gene matches. Germline V gene lookup returns CDR1 SGHAT and CDR2 FQNNGV. This CDR3 region has 15 residues. The CDR3 DNA reads as TGTGCCAGCGGGCCGACTGGCGGGGGGTGGGATACGCAGTATTTT. Protein: CASGPTGGGWDTQYF.